This TCR beta chain was profiled in a study of blood T cell repertoires in COVID-19. Study background: Sites in the United States, Italy and Spain provided acute and convalescent COVID-19 samples.

This clone turned up a few times. Repertoires were generated with immunoSEQ multiplex PCR, while TCRdb's copy carries only in-frame clones and drops some. The repertoire consists of about 70,000 clones, with 80% to 90% occurring once and the leading ten covering 2.5% to 3%. The CDR3 length is 15 residues. The germline V gene encodes CDR1 SGHTA and CDR2 FQGNSA. The ends were cut back, 4 bases at V and 3 bases at J, with 15 bases in the middle. V is TRBV7-2 and J is TRBJ2-5; a weak D match, TRBD1 (5 bases). The TCR originated in a man between 45 and 60 years old with acute or convalescent COVID-19. The sample taken for sequencing was peripheral blood. CDR3 nucleotide sequence: TGTGCCAGCAGCTCTTGGGGCAGGGTTAAAGAGACCCAGTACTTC. Translation gives CASSSWGRVKETQYF.